Shown below are 7 T cell receptor beta chains from a single sample sequenced in a study of CD8 T cells in Susac syndrome. RNA was extracted with the RNeasy kit, and a quantity of about 0.45 to 1 ug was reverse transcribed using random hexamers. A single record per CDR3 protein comes from TCRdb applying MiXCR to the immunoSEQ multiplex PCR reads. The sample lists approximately 160,000 distinct CDR3 sequences; 90% to 96% were seen once. The sample consisted of CD4+ T cells from PBMCs. The receptors were gathered from a human donor with Susac syndrome.

The chain uses TRBV5-6 and TRBJ2-4; the D call may be TRBD1 or TRBD2 (5 bases each). The germline gives CDR1 SGHDT, CDR2 YYEEEE. The V end was cut by 3 bases, the J end by 15 bases, with 13 bases between. This CDR3 is built from 11 residues. The CDR3 DNA reads as TGTGCCAGCAGCTCGAGCGGCAGGGTGTACTTC. Protein sequence: CASSSSGRVYF.

J is TRBJ2-3 and V is TRBV12-3 or TRBV12-4; D unresolved. Trimming removed 5 bases from V and 6 bases from J, with 6 bases in between. CDR3 length: 11 amino acids. This chain's CDR3 is CASSQTDTQYF. As DNA, the CDR3 is TGTGCCAGCAGTCAGACTGATACGCAGTATTTT.

This rearrangement joins TRBV6-5 to TRBJ1-5; no definite D call. Germline loops: CDR1 MNHEY, CDR2 SVGAGI. CDR3 size: 13 residues. The V and J ends lost 0 bases and 6 bases respectively, with 6 bases between them. The CDR3 DNA sequence: TGTGCCAGCAGTTACTCGCCAAGTCAGCCCCAGCATTTT. It translates to CASSYSPSQPQHF.

This chain connects TRBV4-3 to TRBJ2-1, with 9 nucleotides matching TRBD1. Losses at the gene ends were 0 bases for V and 13 bases for J; bases not matched to a gene: 10. The CDR3 is 15 amino acids. Germline V gene lookup returns CDR1 LGHNA and CDR2 YSLEER. The CDR3 DNA reads TGCGCCAGCAGCCAAGATAATAACAGGGGGCCCCCTCAGTTCTTC. Amino acids: CASSQDNNRGPPQFF.

In DNA form, the CDR3 reads TGTGCCAGCAGTTACGATAAGAACACCGGGGAGCTGTTTTTT. Encoded protein: CASSYDKNTGELFF. The gene calls are TRBV6-6 and TRBJ2-2; the D is unclear. This CDR3 region has 14 residues. The germline V and J ends were trimmed by 2 bases and 1 base, with 5 bases remaining between them. In germline, CDR1 is MNHNY, CDR2 SVGAGI (reference sequence).

The gene calls are TRBV30 and TRBJ1-2; 9 nucleotides agree with TRBD1. Germline V lookup: CDR1 GTSNPN, CDR2 SVGIG (reference sequence). The CDR3 totals 12 residues. The J segment lost 4 bases and the V segment lost 4 bases, leaving 1 base of the junction unmatched. The CDR3 DNA reads TGTGCCTGGAACAGGGGGCTCTATGGCTACACCTTC. Translating gives CAWNRGLYGYTF.

This clonotype was seen only once. The rearrangement links TRBV28 to TRBJ2-3; 7 bases are a match to TRBD2. Looked up from germline, CDR1 is MDHEN and CDR2 is SYDVKM. V was clipped by 7 bases and J by 0 bases; unmatched bases: 7. There are 15 residues in the CDR3. For the CDR3, the DNA is TGTGCCAGCATCTCCCTGGGAGGGAGCACAGATACGCAGTATTTT. Residues: CASISLGGSTDTQYF. Full variable domain (outside the CDR3, taken from reference TRBV28 and TRBJ2-3): DVKVTQSSRYLVKRTGEKVFLECVQDMDHENMFWYRQDPGLGLRLIYFSYDVKMKEKGDIPEGYSVSREKKERFSLILESASTNQTSMYLCASISLGGSTDTQYFGPGTRLTVL.